The clone carrying this TCR beta chain has ten or more counts. The sample originates from a study of T cells in Graves' hyperthyroidism and ophthalmopathy. TCR beta CDR3 region amplification was performed from RNA transcripts. Researchers ran a first-round RT-PCR on the TCR CDR3 using the HTBI primer set. TCRdb re-derived calls from the multiplex PCR reads in MiXCR, one entry per CDR3 protein. Of 450,000 to 650,000 distinct CDR3 sequences detected, 14% appear once; the ten largest clones hold roughly 7.7%. Trimming stripped 3 bases from V and 3 bases from J, with 14 bases between. The CDR3 is made up of 14 amino acids. The V gene's germline CDR1 is DFQATT and CDR2 SNEGSKA (reference sequence).

The specimen sequenced was blood. This sequence joins TRBV20-1 and TRBJ1-1; maybe TRBD1 (5 bases). The source is a woman under 30 with Graves' ophthalmopathy. This CDR3 reads CSARSGGRDTEAFF. DNA of the CDR3: TGCAGTGCTAGGTCCGGGGGTCGGGACACTGAAGCTTTCTTT.